One and the same sample provided the 26 T cell receptor beta chains below, sequenced in a study of blood T cell repertoires in COVID-19. TCRdb keeps only in-frame clones here, not all; method: immunoSEQ multiplex PCR. The sample shows 310,000 or so clones, around 90% of them seen only once. The sequenced sample was PBMCs or T cells enriched from blood (not recorded which). Receptors were obtained from a woman between 18 and 29 years old who had recovered from COVID-19.

This clone was seen only a few times. This chain connects TRBV7-9 to TRBJ1-1; D uncertain. The CDR3 runs 14 residues. The V gene lost 2 bases and the J gene lost 5 bases, with 12 bases spanning the gap. Germline V CDR1 and CDR2: SEHNR, FQNEAQ (reference sequence). Here the CDR3 DNA reads TGTGCCAGCAGCTTAAGACATCGGGAGACTGAAGCTTTCTTT. It translates to CASSLRHRETEAFF.

V and J are TRBV7-3 and TRBJ1-1; D perhaps matches TRBD1 (5 bases). The ends were cut back, 1 base at V and 6 bases at J, with 15 bases in the middle. CDR1 is SGHTA, CDR2 FQGTGA, per germline. CDR3 size: 15 residues. The CDR3 sequence: CASSLREGAGAEAFF. The CDR3 DNA sequence: TGTGCCAGCAGCTTAAGGGAAGGGGCAGGAGCTGAAGCTTTCTTT.

To note about this clone: The identical CDR3 is also encoded by other nucleotide sequences in the sample. The chain has TRBV28 and TRBJ1-2; D is possibly TRBD1 (5 bases). CDR1 and CDR2 from the germline V gene are MDHEN and SYDVKM. V was clipped by 5 bases and J by 0 bases, with 7 bases between them. The CDR3 is made up of 13 amino acids. The CDR3 spells CASSLTANYGYTF. The CDR3 nucleotides are TGTGCCAGCAGTCTGACAGCTAACTATGGCTACACCTTC.

The V and J genes are TRBV6-6 and TRBJ2-3; 14 positions match TRBD2. From germline, CDR1 is MNHNY and CDR2 SVGAGI (reference sequence). This CDR3 contains 17 residues. Trimming removed 5 bases from V and 1 base from J; junction bases left unmatched: 5. The CDR3 is CASSLGTSGSGTDTQYF. CDR3 nucleotides: TGTGCCAGCAGTCTAGGGACTAGCGGGAGTGGCACAGATACGCAGTATTTT.

The chain uses TRBV6-4 and TRBJ2-3, with TRBD1 matching over 8 bases. Germline CDR1 MRHNA, CDR2 SNTAGT. With V trimmed by 4 bases and J by 8 bases, 5 bases remained unmatched. The CDR3 has 13 residues. The CDR3 DNA sequence: TGTGCCAGCAGTGGGATACAGGGGGGTACGCAGTATTTT. It encodes CASSGIQGGTQYF.

This chain uses TRBV19 with TRBJ2-4; the match to TRBD1 covers 8 bases. The CDR3 length is 16 residues. Germline assignment: CDR1 LNHDA and CDR2 SQIVND (reference sequence). Trimming cost V 5 bases and J 3 bases; bases outside gene matches: 9. The CDR3 is CASSPQGALGKNIQYF. The CDR3, as DNA: TGTGCCAGTAGTCCTCAGGGGGCGCTGGGCAAAAACATTCAGTACTTC.

The CDR3: CASSLESFTYEQYF. CDR3 nucleotides: TGTGCCAGCAGCTTAGAAAGCTTTACCTACGAGCAGTACTTC. The chain couples TRBV7-9 to TRBJ2-7; D call uncertain. Between the trimmed V and J ends, which lost 1 base and 2 bases, there was a span of 9 bases. Germline CDR1 reads SEHNR; CDR2 reads FQNEAQ (reference sequence). The CDR3 loop spans 14 amino acids.

The CDR3 bases are TGTGCCAGCAGCGTAGTTGAGACAGGGCTCGATGAGCAGTTCTTC. Its translation is CASSVVETGLDEQFF. This chain joins TRBV9 and TRBJ2-1; 7 positions agree with TRBD1. Germline values: CDR1 SGDLS, CDR2 YYNGEE. The CDR3 sequence is 15 residues long. V lost 0 bases, J lost 8 bases, and 8 bases stayed unmatched.

This chain joins TRBV7-2 and TRBJ1-2; D might be TRBD1 (5 bases). V lost 5 bases and J 6 bases, leaving 19 bases between the germline ends. There are 15 residues in the CDR3. Germline CDR1 and CDR2: SGHTA and FQGNSA. The CDR3: CASSLRILRANGYTF. CDR3 DNA: TGTGCCAGCAGCCTACGAATCCTCAGGGCAAATGGCTACACCTTC. Full variable domain (remainder filled in from reference TRBV7-2 and TRBJ1-2): GAGVSQSPSNKVTEKGKDVELRCDPISGHTALYWYRQSLGQGLEFLIYFQGNSAPDKSGLPSDRFSAERTGGSVSTLTIQRTQQEDSAVYLCASSLRILRANGYTFGSGTRLTVV.

The rearrangement links TRBV12-3 or TRBV12-4 to TRBJ2-7; possibly TRBD2 for D (6 bases). V was clipped by 5 bases and J by 7 bases, with 15 bases between them. CDR3 length equals 13 residues. The CDR3 DNA sequence: TGTGCCAGCAGTCCCTGGGACTCTCGGGAGCAGTACTTC. This sequence encodes CASSPWDSREQYF.

This clone was counted only a few times. The chain combines TRBV5-1 with TRBJ1-6; no clear D. The CDR3 is made up of 14 amino acids. V lost 4 bases to trimming and J lost 5 bases, with 10 bases between them. Germline values: CDR1 SGHRS, CDR2 YFSETQ. The CDR3 DNA reads as TGCGCCAGCAGCCTAGGAAACGATAATTCACCCCTCCACTTT. Amino acid sequence: CASSLGNDNSPLHF. Looking up the rest from reference TRBV5-1 and TRBJ1-6 gives the full variable domain: KAGVTQTPRYLIKTRGQQVTLSCSPISGHRSVSWYQQTPGQGLQFLFEYFSETQRNKGNFPGRFSGRQFSNSRSEMNVSTLELGDSALYLCASSLGNDNSPLHFGNGTRLTVT.

The genes are TRBV2 and TRBJ2-7; 9 nucleotides agree with TRBD2. The CDR3 has 12 residues. The trim removed 11 bases at V and 10 bases at J, leaving 12 bases unmatched. Germline lookup yields CDR1 SNHLY and CDR2 FYNNEI. CDR3 residues: CACLKREEVQYF. The CDR3 region has the DNA TGTGCCTGTCTAAAGCGGGAGGAGGTTCAGTACTTC. Full variable domain (remainder filled in from reference TRBV2 and TRBJ2-7): EPEVTQTPSHQVTQMGQEVILRCVPISNHLYFYWYRQILGQKVEFLVSFYNNEISEKSEIFDDQFSVERPDGSNFTLKIRSTKLEDSAMYFCACLKREEVQYFGPGTRLTVT.

The V and J genes are TRBV15 and TRBJ2-3, with D maybe TRBD2 (7 bases). From germline, CDR1 is LNHNV and CDR2 YYDKDF (reference sequence). V was trimmed by 0 bases and J by 0 bases, leaving 13 bases between them. The CDR3 is 17 amino acids. CDR3: CATSREQAGASTDTQYF. As DNA, the CDR3 is TGTGCCACCAGCAGAGAGCAGGCGGGGGCAAGCACAGATACGCAGTATTTT.

The chain joins TRBV24-1 to TRBJ2-3; D unresolved. CDR1 and CDR2 (germline): KGHDR, SFDVKD. V gave up 9 bases and J gave up 0 bases, with 9 bases separating them. This CDR3 has 13 amino acids. The CDR3 nucleotides read TGTGCCACCTACGAAACTAGCACAGATACGCAGTATTTT. It specifies CATYETSTDTQYF.

The chain combines TRBV2 with TRBJ1-5, with D possibly matching TRBD1 (5 bases). The CDR3 is made up of 14 amino acids. V dropped 7 bases and J dropped 0 bases, with 10 bases sitting between them. Germline-derived CDR1 and CDR2 are SNHLY and FYNNEI. The CDR3 region has the DNA TGTGCCAGCATGTGGACATTTAGCAATCAGCCCCAGCATTTT. This translates into CASMWTFSNQPQHF.

This chain uses TRBV29-1 with TRBJ2-7, with D possibly TRBD1 on 6 matching bases. V was cut by 0 bases and J by 6 bases, with 18 bases left in between. Looked up from germline, CDR1 is SQVTM and CDR2 is ANQGSEA. The CDR3 runs to 15 residues. CDR3 DNA sequence: TGCAGCGTTGAAGACGGCCGGGACAACATTTTCGAGCAGTACTTC. This translates into CSVEDGRDNIFEQYF.

The chain is built from TRBV7-9 and TRBJ2-7; 11 nucleotides align to TRBD2. The germline V gene encodes CDR1 SEHNR and CDR2 FQNEAQ (reference sequence). The V gene end was trimmed by 3 bases and the J gene end by 3 bases; junction bases not matched to a gene: 10. CDR3 size: 17 residues. The CDR3 DNA sequence: TGTGCCAGCAGCTTCGGTACTAGCGGGGGCCTTAGCTACGAGCAGTACTTC. Its protein product is CASSFGTSGGLSYEQYF.

The CDR3 nucleotides are TGTGCCAGCAGCTTGGGGACAGGGGGCCACAATGAGCAGTTCTTC. It codes for CASSLGTGGHNEQFF. This chain uses TRBV5-5 with TRBJ2-1, with 11 bases aligning to TRBD1. V was pared by 0 bases and J by 5 bases, with 1 base of the junction left unmatched. Germline CDR1 and CDR2: SGHKS and YYEKEE (reference sequence). This CDR3 has 15 amino acids.

This sequence joins TRBV28 and TRBJ1-2, with D possibly matching TRBD1 (5 bases). Germline V gene data show CDR1 as MDHEN and CDR2 as SYDVKM. V lost 8 bases and J 2 bases, leaving 9 bases between the germline ends. The CDR3 length is 12 residues. This chain's CDR3 is CASLGVNYGYTF. CDR3 DNA: TGTGCCAGCTTAGGGGTGAACTATGGCTACACCTTC.

The J gene is TRBJ1-5, the V gene TRBV19; 7 nucleotides agree with TRBD1. The V segment lost 3 bases and the J segment 0 bases; nucleotides outside the gene matches: 2. CDR1 and CDR2 (germline): LNHDA, SQIVND (reference sequence). The CDR3 has 15 amino acids. CDR3 sequence reads: CASSIGTDSNQPQHF. CDR3 DNA: TGTGCCAGTAGTATCGGGACAGATAGCAATCAGCCCCAGCATTTT.

The chain uses TRBV20-1 and TRBJ1-1; 9 bases align to TRBD1. The J segment lost 6 bases and the V segment lost 3 bases, leaving 11 bases of the junction unmatched. Germline-derived CDR1 and CDR2 are DFQATT and SNEGSKA (reference sequence). This CDR3 is built from 15 residues. CDR3 region: CSASIRGQGWAEAFF. CDR3 nucleotide sequence: TGCAGTGCTAGTATTCGGGGACAGGGCTGGGCTGAAGCTTTCTTT.

This clone was counted between two and nine times. The chain is built from TRBV7-9 and TRBJ1-2, with TRBD1 matching 7 bases. This CDR3 has 15 residues. Germline V gives CDR1 SEHNR, CDR2 FQNEAQ (reference sequence). V trimming: 3 bases; J trimming: 4 bases; junction bases outside the gene matches: 8. In DNA form, the CDR3 reads TGTGCCAGCAGCTTTTCTGGACAGGAAGGCTATGGCTACACCTTC. It codes for CASSFSGQEGYGYTF.

This clone is a singleton in its sample. The V and J genes are TRBV2 and TRBJ2-7; 9 bases line up with TRBD2. Germline CDR1 reads SNHLY; CDR2 reads FYNNEI. CDR3 length: 13 residues. V was pared by 4 bases and J by 5 bases, with 3 bases of the junction left unmatched. The CDR3 DNA follows: TGTGCCAGCAGTGGGCTAGCGGGAAACGAGCAGTACTTC. It codes for CASSGLAGNEQYF.

The chain uses TRBV5-6 and TRBJ1-2; no reliable D call. The V end lost 4 bases, the J end lost 5 bases, and 12 bases lay between the germline ends. Germline lookup yields CDR1 SGHDT and CDR2 YYEEEE. This CDR3 region has 13 residues. The CDR3 protein is CASSPRYNYGYTF. CDR3 nucleotide sequence: TGTGCCAGCAGCCCCAGGTACAATTATGGCTACACCTTC.

This CDR3 reads CASRVSGTTLGNTIYF. CDR3 DNA: TGTGCCAGTAGGGTCTCCGGGACAACTCTTGGAAACACCATATATTTT. This chain links TRBV19 with TRBJ1-3, with D possibly TRBD1 on 6 matching bases. The V and J ends lost 6 bases and 3 bases respectively, with 18 bases between them. Per the germline V gene, CDR1 is LNHDA and CDR2 is SQIVND (reference sequence). The CDR3 loop spans 16 amino acids.

J is TRBJ2-3 and V is TRBV6-4, with 12 positions matching TRBD2. CDR3 size: 15 residues. CDR1 is MRHNA and CDR2 is SNTAGT in the germline V gene. Trimming removed 3 bases from V and 4 bases from J; junction bases left unmatched: 2. CDR3 in amino acids: CASSETSGGSDTQYF. In nucleotides, the CDR3 is TGTGCCAGCAGTGAGACTAGCGGGGGCTCAGATACGCAGTATTTT.